This note documents a single T cell receptor beta chain sequence. The sample comes from a study of blood T cell repertoires in COVID-19. Overall study: COVID-19 samples collected from the United States, Italy and Spain covered acute and convalescent phases. Sample material is recorded as cDNA or gDNA derived from T cells, B-cell-depleted T cells, or PBMCs.

Source study methods: Cell counts per sample came from amplifying reference gene primers. Profiled with immunoSEQ multiplex PCR; TCRdb holds only in-frame clones, not every one. Clone size and V and J calls were adopted from that table, with D and trimming inferred from the DNA. The sample includes about 94,000 clones, 80% of them seen just once. The CDR3 is made up of 15 amino acids. V lost 7 bases and J lost 6, with 19 bases in between. The germline gives CDR1 MDHEN, CDR2 SYDVKM. The sample was peripheral blood. This chain connects TRBV28 to TRBJ1-5; unclear D gene. This sequence originates from a human donor in a cohort sampled during active COVID-19. The CDR3 sequence: CASIPGVPSSQPQHF. The CDR3 DNA sequence: TGTGCCAGCATCCCGGGAGTCCCATCCAGTCAGCCCCAGCATTTT. The full variable domain, with the rest looked up from reference TRBV28 and TRBJ1-5, is DVKVTQSSRYLVKRTGEKVFLECVQDMDHENMFWYRQDPGLGLRLIYFSYDVKMKEKGDIPEGYSVSREKKERFSLILESASTNQTSMYLCASIPGVPSSQPQHFGDGTRLSIL.